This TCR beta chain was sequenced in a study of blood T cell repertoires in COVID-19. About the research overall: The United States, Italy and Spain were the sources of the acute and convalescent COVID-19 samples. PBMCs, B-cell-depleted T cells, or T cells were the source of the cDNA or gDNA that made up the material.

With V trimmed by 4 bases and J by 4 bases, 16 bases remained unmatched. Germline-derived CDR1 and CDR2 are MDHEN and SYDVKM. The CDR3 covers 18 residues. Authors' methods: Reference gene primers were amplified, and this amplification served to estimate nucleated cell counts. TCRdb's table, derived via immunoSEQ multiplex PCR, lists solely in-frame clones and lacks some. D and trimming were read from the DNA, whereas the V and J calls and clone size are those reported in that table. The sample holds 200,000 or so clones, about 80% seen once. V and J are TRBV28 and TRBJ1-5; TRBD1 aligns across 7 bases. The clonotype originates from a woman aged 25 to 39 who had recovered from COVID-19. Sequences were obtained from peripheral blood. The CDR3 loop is CASSSYRDSLIANQPQHF. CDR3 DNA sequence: TGTGCCAGCAGTTCCTACCGGGACAGCCTGATAGCAAATCAGCCCCAGCATTTT. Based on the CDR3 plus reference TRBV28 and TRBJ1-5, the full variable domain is DVKVTQSSRYLVKRTGEKVFLECVQDMDHENMFWYRQDPGLGLRLIYFSYDVKMKEKGDIPEGYSVSREKKERFSLILESASTNQTSMYLCASSSYRDSLIANQPQHFGDGTRLSIL.